What follows are 10 T cell receptor beta chains derived from one specimen sequenced in a study of blood T cell repertoires in COVID-19. Data came from immunoSEQ multiplex PCR; TCRdb stores just in-frame clones and leaves some out. The sample lists roughly 34,000 clones, approximately 85% occurring once. The sequencing sample was made of peripheral blood. These receptors were collected from a man older than 75 with active COVID-19.

Note on this clone: The identical CDR3 is also encoded by other nucleotide sequences in the sample. This sequence joins TRBV2 and TRBJ1-5, with D possibly being TRBD1 (6 bases). The CDR3 runs to 15 residues. CDR1 and CDR2 from the germline V gene are SNHLY and FYNNEI. V lost 4 bases, J lost 0 bases, and 10 bases lay in between. DNA for the CDR3: TGTGCCAGCAGTGGGGGCAGGGGTAGCAATCAGCCCCAGCATTTT. Translated, it gives CASSGGRGSNQPQHF.

The chain recombines TRBV6-1 with TRBJ1-2; the match to TRBD1 covers 12 bases. From germline, CDR1 is MNHNS and CDR2 SASEGT. The CDR3 sequence is 18 residues long. V lost 1 base, J lost 8 bases, and 14 bases stayed unmatched. CDR3 loop: CASSEVGTGGRRVGGYTF. CDR3 DNA: TGTGCCAGCAGTGAAGTTGGGACAGGGGGCCGAAGGGTGGGAGGCTACACCTTC.

The chain links TRBV9 to TRBJ2-7; 7 nucleotides match TRBD1. Germline V gene sequence: CDR1 SGDLS, CDR2 YYNGEE. The V and J ends lost 3 bases and 2 bases, in that order; junction bases with no gene match: 8. There are 15 residues in the CDR3. CDR3 nucleotide sequence: TGTGCCAGCAGCGCACGGGACAGCTCTCCCTACGAGCAGTACTTC. Residues: CASSARDSSPYEQYF.

The chain carries TRBV19 and TRBJ2-1; D is perhaps TRBD2 (5 bases). CDR1 and CDR2 (germline): LNHDA, SQIVND (reference sequence). V lost 5 bases to trimming and J lost 7 bases, with 12 bases between them. The CDR3 runs to 13 residues. CDR3 nucleotide sequence: TGTGCCAGTAGTCTCGACGGGGATAATGAGCAGTTCTTC. Translation: CASSLDGDNEQFF.

The chain is built from TRBV19 and TRBJ1-2; 11 bases line up with TRBD1. This CDR3 comprises 16 residues. Germline V lookup: CDR1 LNHDA, CDR2 SQIVND (reference sequence). Unmatched junction bases numbered 8, after V lost 5 bases and J lost 3 bases. The CDR3 loop reads CASSQDRGLLDYGYTF. The CDR3 coding sequence is TGTGCCAGTAGTCAGGACAGGGGGCTTCTCGACTATGGCTACACCTTC.

J is TRBJ1-2 and V is TRBV6-5; 8 bases match TRBD1. This CDR3 contains 13 residues. The germline gives CDR1 MNHEY, CDR2 SVGAGI. Trimming removed 7 bases from V and 3 bases from J; junction bases left unmatched: 4. CDR3 residues: CASNPTGDYGYTF. The DNA of the CDR3 is TGTGCCAGCAACCCGACAGGGGACTATGGCTACACCTTC.

The chain has TRBV18 and TRBJ2-3; the D is unclear. Deletions cut 3 bases from V and 2 bases from J, with 6 bases between. The CDR3 totals 13 residues. Looked up from germline, CDR1 is KGHSH and CDR2 is LQKENI. Written as DNA, the CDR3 is TGTGCCAGCTCACCTCCTGTCACAGATACGCAGTATTTT. As protein: CASSPPVTDTQYF.

CDR3 sequence (DNA): TGTGCCAGTAGTAGCTCCCAAGCAGCGGGGAGATACAATGAGCAGTTCTTC. This gives the protein CASSSSQAAGRYNEQFF. This rearrangement joins TRBV19 to TRBJ2-1; TRBD2 matches at 7 bases. The V segment lost 4 bases and the J segment 4 bases; nucleotides outside the gene matches: 13. The CDR3 sequence is 17 residues long. Per the germline V gene, CDR1 is LNHDA and CDR2 is SQIVND (reference sequence). Complete variable domain (other parts from reference TRBV19 and TRBJ2-1): DGGITQSPKYLFRKEGQNVTLSCEQNLNHDAMYWYRQDPGQGLRLIYYSQIVNDFQKGDIAEGYSVSREKKESFPLTVTSAQKNPTAFYLCASSSSQAAGRYNEQFFGPGTRLTVL.

The V call is TRBV9, the J call TRBJ2-6, with D maybe TRBD1 (5 bases). There are 17 residues in the CDR3. Looked up from germline, CDR1 is SGDLS and CDR2 is YYNGEE. V gave up 0 bases and J gave up 1 base, with 11 bases separating them. The CDR3 protein is CASSVDPRQSGANVLTF. The CDR3 DNA is TGTGCCAGCAGCGTAGACCCTAGACAGTCTGGGGCCAACGTCCTGACTTTC.

The table lists this clone with a count of one. The V call is TRBV28, the J call TRBJ1-4; no definite D call. The germline V and J ends were trimmed by 1 base and 4 bases, with 16 bases remaining between them. The germline V gene encodes CDR1 MDHEN and CDR2 SYDVKM. The CDR3 length is 17 residues. CDR3: CASSLSQDISDNEKLFF. The CDR3 nucleotides are TGTGCCAGCAGTTTATCCCAAGACATTTCCGATAATGAAAAACTGTTTTTT.